This entry lists 30 T cell receptor beta chains sequenced from one sample in a study of CD8+CD57+ T cells in acquired aplastic anemia. Genomic DNA served as template for TCR beta VDJ and CDR3 profiling. Each CDR3 protein is one row after TCRdb ran MiXCR on the reads. This sample has roughly 180,000 distinct CDR3 sequences, with around 45% found just once. Sample: sorted CD4+, CD8+, or CD8+CD57+ T cells (not recorded which) from PBMCs. These TCRs come from a human donor in good health.

The chain combines TRBV24-1 with TRBJ1-1, with D possibly TRBD1 on 5 matching bases. This CDR3 contains 14 residues. Looked up from germline, CDR1 is KGHDR and CDR2 is SFDVKD. V was pared by 7 bases and J by 7 bases, with 18 bases between. The CDR3 is CATRGAQANNEAFF. In DNA, the CDR3 is TGTGCCACCAGAGGGGCACAGGCTAATAATGAAGCTTTCTTT.

This rearrangement joins TRBV25-1 to TRBJ2-1; 11 nucleotides match TRBD2. V gave up 5 bases and J gave up 9 bases; unmatched junction bases: 6. Looked up from germline, CDR1 is MGHDK and CDR2 is SYGVNS. CDR3 size: 14 residues. The CDR3 protein is CASSLAGGLGEQFF. The DNA for the CDR3 is TGTGCCAGCAGTTTAGCGGGGGGGTTGGGTGAGCAGTTCTTC.

Concerning this clonotype itself: A much larger clone differs from this one at a single base, so this may be a read error. This chain uses TRBV11-2 with TRBJ2-3, with 11 bases that match TRBD2. Per the germline V gene, CDR1 is SGHAT and CDR2 is FQNNGV. The CDR3 has 15 residues. V lost 3 bases and J lost 8; bases outside the gene matches: 7. CDR3 in amino acids: CASSFTSGSAGTQYF. In DNA, the CDR3 is TGTGCCAGCAGCTTCACTAGCGGGAGTGCAGGTACGCAGTATTTT.

This clonotype was counted at least ten times. The rearrangement links TRBV6-1 to TRBJ1-6, with D maybe TRBD1 (6 bases). The CDR3 extends over 14 amino acids. The V gene lost 6 bases and the J gene lost 5 bases, with 11 bases spanning the gap. The V gene's germline CDR1 is MNHNS and CDR2 SASEGT. CDR3 bases: TGTGCCAGCAGGCGGACAGTCAATAATTCACCCCTCCACTTT. It specifies CASRRTVNNSPLHF.

This clonotype was detected ten times or more. This chain uses TRBV11-1 with TRBJ2-5, with TRBD2 matching 7 bases. Germline CDR1 reads SGHAT; CDR2 reads FQDESV (reference sequence). The CDR3 has 15 residues. The V gene end was trimmed by 1 base and the J gene end by 5 bases; junction bases not matched to a gene: 7. The CDR3 DNA reads TGTGCCAGCAGCTTAGAGGGAGGGCTTTGGGAGACCCAGTACTTC. It yields the protein CASSLEGGLWETQYF.

The sample holds many counts of this clonotype. The rearrangement joins TRBV7-2 to TRBJ2-7, with 8 positions matching TRBD2. V shed 7 bases, J shed 3 bases, and the junction held 17 bases outside the gene matches. The germline V gene encodes CDR1 SGHTA and CDR2 FQGNSA. This CDR3 is built from 17 residues. Here the CDR3 reads CASTTGGALAVRYEQYF. CDR3 nucleotides: TGTGCCAGCACCACCGGGGGGGCTCTAGCGGTCCGCTACGAGCAGTACTTC. The variable domain in full, with the rest retrieved from reference TRBV7-2 and TRBJ2-7, is GAGVSQSPSNKVTEKGKDVELRCDPISGHTALYWYRQSLGQGLEFLIYFQGNSAPDKSGLPSDRFSAERTGGSVSTLTIQRTQQEDSAVYLCASTTGGALAVRYEQYFGPGTRLTVT.

This clonotype occurred many times. The chain has TRBV5-4 and TRBJ2-5, with 8 bases identical to TRBD2. Trimming removed 0 bases from V and 3 bases from J; junction bases left unmatched: 1. Germline lookup yields CDR1 SGHNT and CDR2 YYREEE (reference sequence). The CDR3 length is 14 residues. The CDR3 region is CASSLGTSKETQYF. CDR3 bases: TGTGCCAGCAGCTTGGGGACTAGCAAAGAGACCCAGTACTTC.

There are many counts of this clonotype. This chain uses TRBV6-5 with TRBJ1-1, with 8 nucleotides matching TRBD1. The CDR3 runs to 15 residues. J was trimmed by 1 base and V by 4 bases; bases with no gene match: 5. Germline values: CDR1 MNHEY, CDR2 SVGAGI. CDR3 region: CASSSYDRGNTEAFF. As DNA, the CDR3 is TGTGCCAGCAGTTCCTACGACAGGGGGAACACTGAAGCTTTCTTT.

The chain couples TRBV5-5 to TRBJ2-7, with 10 nucleotides matching TRBD1. The CDR3 sequence is 16 residues long. Germline assignment: CDR1 SGHKS and CDR2 YYEKEE (reference sequence). With V trimmed by 3 bases and J by 2 bases, 8 bases remained unmatched. The CDR3 loop reads CASSSTGTGDPYEQYF. In nucleotides, the CDR3 is TGTGCCAGCAGCTCGACCGGGACAGGGGACCCCTACGAGCAGTACTTC.

This clonotype was found many times. The rearrangement links TRBV11-3 to TRBJ2-1, with 7 bases that match TRBD2. Unmatched junction bases numbered 12, after V lost 7 bases and J lost 9 bases. Germline lookup yields CDR1 SGHNT and CDR2 YENEEA. The CDR3 runs 14 residues. For the CDR3, the DNA is TGTGCCAGCACCCCCGGGACTAAGTCTGGTGAGCAGTTCTTC. Amino acid sequence: CASTPGTKSGEQFF. Supplemented by reference TRBV11-3 and TRBJ2-1, the full variable domain reads EAGVVQSPRYKIIEKKQPVAFWCNPISGHNTLYWYLQNLGQGPELLIRYENEEAVDDSQLPKDRFSAERLKGVDSTLKIQPAELGDSAVYLCASTPGTKSGEQFFGPGTRLTVL.

A note on this clonotype: Mismatch with germline at one junction end may stem from a read error. The genes are TRBV7-2 and TRBJ1-6, with 8 nucleotides matching TRBD1. This CDR3 has 15 amino acids. Germline assignment: CDR1 SGHTA and CDR2 FQGNSA. The DNA of the CDR3 is TGCGCCAGCAGTCTGGGACAGGAGTTTAATTCACCCCTCCACTTT. It codes for CASSLGQEFNSPLHF.

This clonotype was counted at least ten times. The genes are TRBV24-1 and TRBJ2-5, with a weak D call TRBD1 (6 bases). The CDR3 has 14 residues. Trimming removed 9 bases from V and 5 bases from J, with 18 bases in between. Germline assignment: CDR1 KGHDR and CDR2 SFDVKD. In nucleotides, the CDR3 is TGTGCCACCCAAAGAGCAGGGGCGCGGGAGACCCAGTACTTC. Encoded protein: CATQRAGARETQYF.

The chain recombines TRBV7-2 with TRBJ1-2, with TRBD1 as a possible D gene (5 bases). Trimming cost V 7 bases and J 1 base, with 10 bases left between them. Germline V gene lookup returns CDR1 SGHTA and CDR2 FQGNSA. The CDR3 extends over 13 amino acids. CDR3 DNA: TGTGCCAGCATGCAGGGCTATAACTATGGCTACACCTTC. It is translated as CASMQGYNYGYTF.

This clonotype was seen ten or more times. The rearrangement links TRBV12-3 or TRBV12-4 to TRBJ2-7; 7 bases are shared with TRBD1. The CDR3 has 18 residues. The trim removed 1 base at V and 4 bases at J, leaving 16 bases unmatched. The CDR3 protein is CASSLGRLGGQHPYEQYF. Written as DNA, the CDR3 is TGTGCCAGCAGTTTAGGCCGCCTAGGGGGACAGCATCCTTACGAGCAGTACTTC.

V usage is TRBV15 and J usage is TRBJ2-3; TRBD2 matches 12 bases. With 3 bases clipped from V and 0 bases from J, the junction kept 10 bases outside the gene matches. Germline lookup yields CDR1 LNHNV and CDR2 YYDKDF (reference sequence). The CDR3 is 19 residues long. The CDR3 region is CATSRADGTSGSSTDTQYF. As DNA, the CDR3 is TGTGCCACCAGCAGGGCCGATGGGACTAGCGGGTCTAGCACAGATACGCAGTATTTT.

There are many counts of this clonotype. CDR3: CASSDTLTATDTQYF. In DNA, the CDR3 is TGTGCCAGCAGTGATACGCTTACGGCCACAGATACGCAGTATTTT. The V call is TRBV6-1, the J call TRBJ2-3; D uncertain. Trimming removed 3 bases at V and 2 bases at J, with 12 bases between. Germline-derived CDR1 and CDR2 are MNHNS and SASEGT. The CDR3 consists of 15 residues.

The chain is built from TRBV10-3 and TRBJ1-6; D is perhaps TRBD1 (6 bases). Germline-derived CDR1 and CDR2 are ENHRY and SYGVKD. V dropped 6 bases and J dropped 9 bases, with 12 bases sitting between them. The CDR3 runs 13 residues. The CDR3 DNA sequence: TGTGCCATCAGGGGACAAGGTACTTCACCCCTCCACTTT. It specifies CAIRGQGTSPLHF.

The V and J genes are TRBV7-8 and TRBJ2-7, with 7 bases fitting TRBD1. This CDR3 contains 15 residues. Germline V lookup: CDR1 SGHVS, CDR2 FQNEAQ. V shed 1 base, J shed 1 base, and the junction held 4 bases outside the gene matches. CDR3 amino acids: CASSLDPGQSYEQYF. CDR3 coding DNA: TGTGCCAGCAGCTTAGATCCGGGACAGTCCTACGAGCAGTACTTC. The whole variable domain, remainder taken from reference TRBV7-8 and TRBJ2-7, is GAGVSQSPRYKVAKRGQDVALRCDPISGHVSLFWYQQALGQGPEFLTYFQNEAQLDKSGLPSDRFFAERPEGSVSTLKIQRTQQEDSAVYLCASSLDPGQSYEQYFGPGTRLTVT.

On this clonotype itself: A much larger clone sits a single nucleotide away, making a read error possible. V gene TRBV10-3 combines with J gene TRBJ2-7; no clear D gene. The V end was cut by 6 bases, the J end by 0 bases, with 12 bases between. Germline CDR1 reads ENHRY; CDR2 reads SYGVKD. The CDR3 extends over 14 amino acids. CDR3: CAIRKVGFSYEQYF. The CDR3 DNA reads as TGTGCCATCAGGAAAGTGGGGTTCTCCTACGAGCAGTACTTC.

The chain couples TRBV9 to TRBJ2-7; 9 bases fit TRBD2. This CDR3 spans 15 amino acids. The germline V gene encodes CDR1 SGDLS and CDR2 YYNGEE. V shed 0 bases, J shed 1 base, and the junction held 2 bases outside the gene matches. The CDR3 sequence is CASSVETSGSYEQYF. The DNA for the CDR3 is TGTGCCAGCAGCGTAGAAACTAGCGGGTCCTACGAGCAGTACTTC.

V usage is TRBV5-1 and J usage is TRBJ2-7; D unresolved. V was trimmed by 5 bases and J by 5 bases, leaving 17 bases between them. Germline V CDR1 and CDR2: SGHRS, YFSETQ. CDR3 length: 14 residues. The CDR3, as DNA: TGCGCCAGCAGACTTGAGTTCACTTTCGACGAGCAGTACTTC. This encodes CASRLEFTFDEQYF.

This chain links TRBV19 with TRBJ2-1; TRBD2 is a possible D gene (5 bases). Per germline, CDR1 LNHDA and CDR2 SQIVND (reference sequence). This CDR3 is 15 amino acids long. V lost 3 bases and J lost 0, with 9 bases in between. The CDR3 nucleotides are TGTGCCAGTAGTATTGAGGGTCGCTCCTACAATGAGCAGTTCTTC. Amino acid sequence: CASSIEGRSYNEQFF.

The rearrangement uses TRBV29-1 and TRBJ2-7; weak D call: TRBD2 (5 bases). Per germline, CDR1 SQVTM and CDR2 ANQGSEA. The CDR3 runs 12 residues. Trimming left V 4 bases short and J 5 bases short, with 12 bases between. CDR3 nucleotide sequence: TGCAGCGTTGCGAGGGCCCGGGACGAGCAGTACTTC. Amino acids: CSVARARDEQYF.

The DNA of the CDR3 is TGCAGCGTTTCTTGGGGGACAGGGGGCACAGATACGCAGTATTTT. Translating gives CSVSWGTGGTDTQYF. The chain joins TRBV29-1 to TRBJ2-3; 10 bases match TRBD1. The CDR3 spans 15 residues. Trimming at V came to 5 bases and at J to 1 base, leaving 6 bases not matched to a gene. Looked up from germline, CDR1 is SQVTM and CDR2 is ANQGSEA.

V usage is TRBV14 and J usage is TRBJ2-6, with D possibly being TRBD1 (5 bases). The CDR3 sequence is 12 residues long. Germline values: CDR1 SGHDN, CDR2 FVKESK. V gave up 10 bases and J gave up 8 bases, with 12 bases separating them. CDR3 residues: CATSQDTNVLTF. For the CDR3, the DNA is TGTGCCACCAGTCAGGACACCAACGTCCTGACTTTC.

Worth noting for this clonotype: A much larger clone lies one base from this, so it may be a read error. The V and J genes are TRBV6-5 and TRBJ1-5; D is undetermined. The CDR3 sequence is 12 residues long. Deletions cut 2 bases from V and 5 bases from J, with 4 bases between. Germline CDR1 reads MNHEY; CDR2 reads SVGAGI. This CDR3 reads CASSYGDQPQHF. For the CDR3, the DNA is TGTGCCAGCAGTTACGGGGATCAGCCCCAGCATTTT.

This clonotype was picked up many times. The chain recombines TRBV6-1 with TRBJ1-1; 7 bases map to TRBD1. There are 12 residues in the CDR3. The germline V gene has CDR1 MNHNS and CDR2 SASEGT. J was trimmed by 6 bases and V by 10 bases; bases with no gene match: 8. CDR3 sequence reads: CATETGRSEAFF. In nucleotides, the CDR3 is TGTGCCACTGAGACAGGGCGGTCTGAAGCTTTCTTT.

The CDR3 protein is CASSQYTGGSYEQYF. The DNA of the CDR3 is TGTGCCAGCAGCCAATACACCGGAGGCTCCTACGAGCAGTACTTC. This chain links TRBV3-1 with TRBJ2-7, with D possibly matching TRBD2 (5 bases). With 2 bases removed from V and 0 bases from J, the gap between germline ends came to 11 bases. The CDR3 loop spans 15 amino acids. CDR1 is LGHDT and CDR2 is YNNKEL in the germline V gene (reference sequence).

The chain is built from TRBV25-1 and TRBJ1-1; maybe TRBD1 (5 bases). CDR1 MGHDK and CDR2 SYGVNS come from the germline V gene. The CDR3 consists of 14 residues. Trimming shortened V by 5 bases and J by 4 bases, and 14 bases separated the two germline ends. The CDR3 protein is CASSMGLGSTEAFF. CDR3 DNA sequence: TGTGCCAGCAGTATGGGACTCGGGAGCACTGAAGCTTTCTTT.

The J gene is TRBJ1-1, the V gene TRBV19; no clear D. The CDR3 contains 12 residues. Trimming took off 7 bases at V and 4 bases at J, with 10 bases between the two ends. Germline CDR1 and CDR2: LNHDA and SQIVND (reference sequence). As DNA, the CDR3 is TGTGCCAGTAACCTTTGGGGCACTGAAGCTTTCTTT. It codes for CASNLWGTEAFF.